This T cell receptor (beta chain) appears in the sequencing data of a study of blood T cell repertoires in COVID-19. Study details: Donors in the United States, Italy and Spain gave samples during acute or convalescent COVID-19. From T cells, B-cell-depleted T cells, or PBMCs came the material, which was cDNA or gDNA.

Generated by immunoSEQ multiplex PCR, the TCRdb table keeps only in-frame clones and is missing some. The sample includes 250,000 or so clones, around 84% of them seen just once. The trim removed 5 bases at V and 5 bases at J, leaving 6 bases unmatched. The germline CDR1 and CDR2 sequences are SGHTA and FQGNSA. The CDR3 totals 14 residues. The specimen was peripheral blood. The chain combines TRBV7-2 with TRBJ2-7; 10 bases align to TRBD1. The TCR sequence derives from a woman under 30 with acute or convalescent COVID-19. CDR3 bases: TGTGCCAGCAGCCCGGGACAGGGGCCCCACGAGCAGTACTTC. Translated: CASSPGQGPHEQYF.